A single sample is the source of the 19 T cell receptor beta chains below, sequenced in a study of cytomegalovirus exposure and HLA in healthy donors. Amplification used 60 Vbeta primers and 13 Jbeta primers. Produced via immunoSEQ multiplex PCR; TCRdb's table is partial and in-frame only. The sample has roughly 150,000 clones, roughly 73% seen once. The material sequenced was PBMCs. Receptor source: a man aged 18 to 29 in good health and CMV-seropositive.

The rearrangement links TRBV27 to TRBJ2-7, with D perhaps matching TRBD2 (5 bases). This CDR3 is 16 amino acids long. Germline V gene sequence: CDR1 MNHEY, CDR2 SMNVEV (reference sequence). The V and J ends lost 3 bases and 0 bases respectively, with 15 bases between them. The CDR3: CASSFGRGLRSYEQYF. DNA for the CDR3: TGTGCCAGCAGTTTCGGGCGCGGGCTACGCTCCTACGAGCAGTACTTC.

The chain employs TRBV7-2 and TRBJ2-5; a weak D match, TRBD2 (5 bases). Trimming took off 1 base at V and 4 bases at J, with 7 bases between the two ends. Germline assignment: CDR1 SGHTA and CDR2 FQGNSA. The CDR3 is 13 residues long. In DNA form, the CDR3 reads TGTGCCAGCAGCTTAGATCGGGGAGAGACCCAGTACTTC. Translating gives CASSLDRGETQYF.

The rearrangement uses TRBV10-2 and TRBJ1-5; 10 bases agree with TRBD1. From germline, CDR1 is WSHSY and CDR2 SAAADI. The CDR3 covers 13 residues. Trimming cost V 6 bases and J 6 bases; bases outside gene matches: 2. CDR3 amino acids: CASSRDRGQPQHF. CDR3 in DNA: TGCGCCAGCAGCCGGGACAGGGGTCAGCCCCAGCATTTT.

The chain has TRBV6-5 and TRBJ2-7, with 8 bases matching TRBD1. The junction had 11 bases not matched to a gene; V was cut back by 8 bases and J by 8 bases. Germline loops: CDR1 MNHEY, CDR2 SVGAGI. The CDR3 runs to 13 residues. The CDR3 DNA follows: TGTGCCAGCGGACAGGGAAATCCTCCTCAGCAGTACTTC. Translating it yields CASGQGNPPQQYF.

Points on this clone: Other DNA sequences in this specimen translate into the identical CDR3. The V call is TRBV30, the J call TRBJ1-1; D is undetermined. Trimming cost V 0 bases and J 1 base, with 6 bases left between them. Germline V gene data show CDR1 as GTSNPN and CDR2 as SVGIG (reference sequence). This CDR3 is 13 amino acids long. In DNA, the CDR3 is TGTGCCTGGAGTGTTCGGGGGAACACTGAAGCTTTCTTT. Encoded protein: CAWSVRGNTEAFF.

V gene TRBV5-1 combines with J gene TRBJ1-5; TRBD1 aligns across 7 bases. The germline gives CDR1 SGHRS, CDR2 YFSETQ. After removal of 4 bases from V and 2 bases from J, the junction contained 3 bases not matched to a gene. The CDR3 is 14 amino acids. Here the CDR3 DNA reads TGCGCCAGCAGCGATGGACAGGGCAATCAGCCCCAGCATTTT. It codes for CASSDGQGNQPQHF.

J is TRBJ1-4 and V is TRBV6-6, with TRBD1 as a possible D gene (6 bases). CDR1 is MNHNY and CDR2 is SVGAGI in the germline V gene (reference sequence). This CDR3 is built from 15 residues. V was trimmed by 4 bases and J by 3 bases, leaving 12 bases between them. The CDR3 spells CASSFTGRPNEKLFF. The CDR3 DNA follows: TGTGCCAGCAGTTTTACAGGGCGGCCTAATGAAAAACTGTTTTTT.

V usage is TRBV28 and J usage is TRBJ1-2; D is possibly TRBD1 (6 bases). The germline gives CDR1 MDHEN, CDR2 SYDVKM. This CDR3 has 13 residues. V lost 6 bases to trimming and J lost 3 bases, with 11 bases between them. The CDR3 loop is CASSRGGDYGYTF. The CDR3 coding sequence is TGTGCCAGCAGCCGAGGGGGGGACTATGGCTACACCTTC.

The J gene is TRBJ2-5, the V gene TRBV19; TRBD2 matches 13 bases. CDR1 LNHDA and CDR2 SQIVND come from the germline V gene (reference sequence). The CDR3 is 16 residues long. V trimming: 7 bases; J trimming: 2 bases; junction bases outside the gene matches: 7. CDR3 amino acids: CASNNEGLAGQETQYF. The CDR3 DNA reads TGTGCCAGTAATAACGAGGGACTAGCGGGGCAAGAGACCCAGTACTTC.

The CDR3 bases are TGTGCCATCAGTGAGTCCCTCAGCACAGATACGCAGTATTTT. This gives the protein CAISESLSTDTQYF. The rearrangement links TRBV10-3 to TRBJ2-3; no clear D. This CDR3 is 14 amino acids long. Trimming pared 0 bases from V and 0 bases from J, leaving 4 bases between. The germline V gene has CDR1 ENHRY and CDR2 SYGVKD.

The rearrangement joins TRBV27 to TRBJ1-5; 7 bases agree with TRBD1. With V trimmed by 0 bases and J by 11 bases, 10 bases remained unmatched. Per germline, CDR1 MNHEY and CDR2 SMNVEV (reference sequence). The CDR3 sequence is 15 residues long. The CDR3 sequence: CASSLSVAAGQAQHF. The CDR3 coding sequence is TGTGCCAGCAGTTTATCGGTCGCGGCCGGACAGGCCCAGCATTTT.

The rearrangement uses TRBV11-2 and TRBJ2-7; 7 nucleotides line up with TRBD1. With 8 bases clipped from V and 2 bases from J, the junction kept 9 bases outside the gene matches. CDR1 is SGHAT and CDR2 is FQNNGV in the germline V gene. The CDR3 covers 14 residues. As DNA, the CDR3 is TGTGCCAGCGGGTACCGGGACAGCCCCTACGAGCAGTACTTC. Protein product: CASGYRDSPYEQYF.

This rearrangement joins TRBV19 to TRBJ2-7, with a possible D match to TRBD2 (7 bases). The germline gives CDR1 LNHDA, CDR2 SQIVND (reference sequence). The V end was cut by 4 bases, the J end by 6 bases, with 22 bases between. This CDR3 region has 16 residues. CDR3 coding DNA: TGTGCCAGTAGTACCCGTACAGGGAGGGTGTCTGTCGAGCAGTACTTC. It translates to CASSTRTGRVSVEQYF.

The chain links TRBV19 to TRBJ1-1; 12 bases fit TRBD1. Germline loops: CDR1 LNHDA, CDR2 SQIVND (reference sequence). This CDR3 is 17 amino acids long. V was pared by 5 bases and J by 0 bases, with 7 bases of the junction left unmatched. CDR3 in DNA: TGTGCCAGTAGTCCACGGGACAGGGGGCTACTGAACACTGAAGCTTTCTTT. Translation gives CASSPRDRGLLNTEAFF.

For this clone: A junction end diverges from the germline sequence, so it may reflect a read error. CDR3 bases: TGTTCCAGCAGCTTACAGGGGACTGAAGCTTTCTTT. It encodes CSSSLQGTEAFF. The rearrangement joins TRBV7-9 to TRBJ1-1; 7 bases fit TRBD1. This CDR3 spans 12 amino acids. Germline V gene data show CDR1 as SEHNR and CDR2 as FQNEAQ (reference sequence).

This sequence joins TRBV30 and TRBJ1-3, with a tentative D call TRBD1 (5 bases). Germline loops: CDR1 GTSNPN, CDR2 SVGIG (reference sequence). The CDR3 runs 15 residues. V was cut by 2 bases and J by 1 base, with 12 bases left in between. The CDR3 sequence: CAWSSPGFSGNTIYF. CDR3 sequence (DNA): TGTGCCTGGAGTAGCCCAGGGTTTTCTGGAAACACCATATATTTT.

The genes are TRBV29-1 and TRBJ2-1; no definite D call. The V and J ends lost 5 bases and 6 bases respectively, with 5 bases between them. CDR3 length: 10 residues. CDR1 is SQVTM and CDR2 is ANQGSEA in the germline V gene. The DNA of the CDR3 is TGCAGCGTTTCTGTCAATGAGCAGTTCTTC. It translates to CSVSVNEQFF.

A single count supports this clone. J is TRBJ1-1 and V is TRBV29-1; TRBD1 agrees at 9 bases. Germline V gene sequence: CDR1 SQVTM, CDR2 ANQGSEA. V lost 6 bases and J lost 4; bases outside the gene matches: 9. This CDR3 is built from 14 residues. This CDR3 reads CSVAVQGAGTEAFF. Written as DNA, the CDR3 is TGCAGCGTCGCAGTACAGGGGGCCGGCACTGAAGCTTTCTTT.

This chain links TRBV7-3 with TRBJ2-7, with 8 positions matching TRBD2. This CDR3 has 16 residues. V trimming: 2 bases; J trimming: 5 bases; junction bases outside the gene matches: 11. Germline CDR1 is SGHTA and CDR2 is FQGTGA. CDR3 sequence: CASSLGTAGGWNEQYF. CDR3 bases: TGTGCCAGCAGCTTAGGTACGGCGGGAGGTTGGAACGAGCAGTACTTC. The whole variable domain, filled in from reference TRBV7-3 and TRBJ2-7, reads GAGVSQTPSNKVTEKGKYVELRCDPISGHTALYWYRQSLGQGPEFLIYFQGTGAADDSGLPNDRFFAVRPEGSVSTLKIQRTERGDSAVYLCASSLGTAGGWNEQYFGPGTRLTVT.